This T cell receptor beta chain was sequenced for a study of response to subunit inactivated influenza vaccine. As for this clonotype: Antigen unknown.

Study-wide results and caveats: Researchers suggested that each seasonal influenza vaccination recruits few new T cells.

The CDR3 runs 14 residues. V lost 3 bases and J 3 bases, leaving 11 bases between the germline ends. Germline values: CDR1 MNHEY, CDR2 SVGEGT. One entry per CDR3 protein, called by TCRdb with MiXCR from the RT-PCR reads. The sample has 500,000 or so distinct CDR3 sequences; about 10% are singletons. This sequence originates from a man aged 45-65 years who received an inactivated influenza vaccine. The chain uses TRBV6-2 or TRBV6-3 and TRBJ2-5, with a tentative D call TRBD1 (5 bases). The material was PBMCs from blood, obtained 40 to 50 days after vaccination. CDR3 DNA sequence: TGTGCCAGCAGTTATCGTCAGGGCGAAGAGACCCAGTACTTC. This translates into CASSYRQGEETQYF.